This T cell receptor (beta chain) was sequenced in a study of TIL therapy for anti-PD-1-resistant metastatic lung cancer. Across the whole study: Patients then received nivolumab; progressors got lymphodepletion, TIL and IL-2. Patients had a median age of around 54 years (range about 38-85).

V was pared by 5 bases and J by 0 bases, with 10 bases between. Per germline, CDR1 MNHEY and CDR2 SMNVEV (reference sequence). This CDR3 has 14 residues. Time point denoted: pre-treatment sample, taken before nivolumab and TIL therapy. The immunoSEQ assay was v3. The assay was immunoSEQ multiplex PCR, and TCRdb's table has in-frame clones only and misses some. The sample carries under 55,000 clones, roughly 85% recorded once. The clonotype was recovered from a woman between 30 and 80 years old with non-small cell lung cancer. The V and J genes are TRBV27 and TRBJ1-2; D uncertain. Sequencing used blood, obtained at baseline. In DNA form, the CDR3 reads TGTGCCAGCAGTCCGCCCACCCCTAACTATGGCTACACCTTC. The encoded protein is CASSPPTPNYGYTF.